This TCR beta chain was profiled in a study of neurological immune-mediated disorders. This clonotype was observed many times. Over 160 million TCR-beta sequences from 15-18 subjects were obtained in each sequencing run. TCRdb re-called the 5' RACE reads with MiXCR, one entry per CDR3 protein. The data hold about 44,000 distinct CDR3 sequences, with 20% to 25% observed a single time. V dropped 3 bases and J dropped 6; count of bases not matched to a gene: 7. The CDR3 extends over 15 amino acids. CDR1 and CDR2 from the germline V gene are KGHSH and LQKENI. Sample time point: technical triplicate 3. The chain couples TRBV18 to TRBJ2-1, with 8 bases matching TRBD1. The sample was PBMCs. This receptor was taken from a man aged 60 to 69 with HTLV-1-associated myelopathy (HAM/TSP). The CDR3 coding sequence is TGTGCCAGCTCACCGGGGTTAGACAGGGGCAATGAGCAGTTCTTC. This encodes CASSPGLDRGNEQFF.